This T cell receptor beta chain emerged from a study of OX40 agonist ivuxolimab in advanced cancers. Repertoires were generated with immunoSEQ multiplex PCR, while TCRdb's copy carries only in-frame clones and drops some. The data hold some 100,000 clones, with 85% to 95% observed a single time. V trimming: 6 bases; J trimming: 3 bases; junction bases outside the gene matches: 2. The CDR3 sequence is 13 residues long. From germline, CDR1 is MNHEY and CDR2 SMNVEV (reference sequence). V and J are TRBV27 and TRBJ2-1, with 7 bases identical to TRBD2. This TCR derives from an adult with an advanced solid tumor such as melanoma, head and neck, liver or kidney cancer. Sample: CD4+ or CD8+ T cells sorted from blood, taken in a trial of the OX40 agonist ivuxolimab. CDR3 DNA: TGTGCCAGCAGCTCTAGCGGCTACAATGAGCAGTTCTTC. Its protein is CASSSSGYNEQFF.